This T cell receptor (beta chain) comes out of a study of cytomegalovirus exposure and HLA in healthy donors. Study background: The 120 or so validation repertoires and the roughly 670 first-cohort repertoires shared a platform, a later analysis reported. Notes on the study in general: The study flagged approximately 180 TCR beta chains as cytomegalovirus-associated. In vitro checks showed that a few CMV-associated chains really do target CMV antigens.

The protocol was immunoSEQ multiplex PCR, while the TCRdb copy is restricted to in-frame clones and leaves out a portion. The table lists roughly 280,000 clones, 65% to 90% of them singletons, with roughly 0.99% in the top ten. The CDR3 has 14 amino acids. With 3 bases removed from V and 7 bases from J, the gap between germline ends came to 16 bases. The V gene's germline CDR1 is SGHVS and CDR2 FQNEAQ. Note on this clone: Its specificity is unknown.

The donors were part of the validation cohort, which consisted of under 150 subjects and was separate from the first cohort of 600 to 850 subjects. J is TRBJ2-7 and V is TRBV7-8, with D maybe TRBD1 (6 bases). The TCR originated in a woman aged 18 to 35 in good health and CMV-seronegative. The specimen sequenced was PBMCs. The CDR3 region is CASSLERTAPEQYF. In DNA, the CDR3 is TGTGCCAGCAGCTTGGAGAGGACAGCCCCTGAGCAGTACTTC.